In this sample, the clone carrying this TCR beta chain turned up a few times. This CDR3 is 13 amino acids long. The germline V gene has CDR1 MNHNS and CDR2 SASEGT. V was pared by 4 bases and J by 4 bases, with 1 base of the junction left unmatched. At the time of active disease, bone marrow was collected from every patient. The library was built from roughly 400 ng RNA with molecular barcoded adaptors for alpha/delta and beta/gamma chains. Using its own MiXCR run on the reads, TCRdb lists one record per CDR3 protein. The sample contains over 50,000 distinct CDR3 sequences, under 20% of which appear only once. The sample belongs to a study of read filtering for tumor transcriptome and immune sequencing. Study information: By R-ISS, stages I, II and III held around 8, 15 and 7 patients. RNA-seq yielded only roughly 85 to 1,400 TCR reads, IR-seq about 4 to 10.27 million.

The sample consisted of a population of CD138-negative cells sorted from bone marrow. The source is a donor over 35 with multiple myeloma. The genes are TRBV6-1 and TRBJ1-5, with TRBD1 matching over 7 bases. The DNA for the CDR3 is TGTGCCAGCAGTGGGGGACAGAATCAGCCCCAGCATTTT. Protein sequence: CASSGGQNQPQHF.